One and the same sample provided the 12 T cell receptor beta chains below, sequenced in a study of control samples from healthy donors and cancer patients (dated by TCRdb to about 2020). The library came from the immunoSEQ multiplex PCR assay. TCRdb obtained this table from immuneACCESS and retained in-frame rearrangements with V and J assigned. These tables miss some clones; where compared with another copy, unresolved V genes account for less than half of the shortfall, and the remainder is unexplained. For this sample there are roughly 73,000 clones; approximately 92% appear just once. About 5.6% of the sample rests with the top ten. The sequencing sample was made of blood. The receptor set was obtained from an older woman in good health.

The rearrangement joins TRBV24-1 to TRBJ2-3; 8 bases are shared with TRBD1. Germline-derived CDR1 and CDR2 are KGHDR and SFDVKD. This CDR3 contains 15 residues. J lost 2 bases, V lost 4 bases, and 4 bases had no gene match. For the CDR3, the DNA is TGTGCCACCAGTGACAGGGACAGGATCACAGATACGCAGTATTTT. It encodes CATSDRDRITDTQYF.

This clone has more than one count but fewer than ten. The V call is TRBV19, the J call TRBJ2-1; 7 bases match TRBD2. The CDR3 loop spans 17 amino acids. Per germline, CDR1 LNHDA and CDR2 SQIVND (reference sequence). J was trimmed by 0 bases and V by 3 bases; bases with no gene match: 8. The DNA of the CDR3 is TGTGCCAGTAGTATGTCTAGCGGCGCGTCCTCCTACAATGAGCAGTTCTTC. It codes for CASSMSSGASSYNEQFF. Together with reference TRBV19 and TRBJ2-1, the CDR3 gives the full variable domain: DGGITQSPKYLFRKEGQNVTLSCEQNLNHDAMYWYRQDPGQGLRLIYYSQIVNDFQKGDIAEGYSVSREKKESFPLTVTSAQKNPTAFYLCASSMSSGASSYNEQFFGPGTRLTVL.

The V call is TRBV28, the J call TRBJ2-3; D may be TRBD2 (6 bases). CDR3 length: 15 residues. The V end lost 5 bases, the J end lost 2 bases, and 14 bases lay between the germline ends. From germline, CDR1 is MDHEN and CDR2 SYDVKM. The CDR3 DNA is TGTGCCAGCAGTCCTATCGGGACTCTCACAGATACGCAGTATTTT. Translated: CASSPIGTLTDTQYF.

This clone appeared once. This chain connects TRBV27 to TRBJ1-1; no firm D call. This CDR3 has 15 residues. Per germline, CDR1 MNHEY and CDR2 SMNVEV (reference sequence). The V end was cut by 2 bases, the J end by 1 base, with 11 bases between. CDR3 sequence: CASSLMSIPNTEAFF. As DNA, the CDR3 is TGTGCCAGCAGTTTAATGTCGATCCCGAACACTGAAGCTTTCTTT.

The chain joins TRBV16 to TRBJ1-1, with D hard to call. The germline V and J ends were trimmed by 1 base and 5 bases, with 8 bases remaining between them. The length of the CDR3 is 13 residues. Per germline, CDR1 KGHSY and CDR2 FQNENV. The CDR3 reads CASSQLRETEAFF. CDR3 DNA: TGTGCCAGCAGCCAATTGCGGGAAACTGAAGCTTTCTTT.

The chain employs TRBV7-2 and TRBJ2-3, with D possibly TRBD2 on 6 matching bases. CDR1 and CDR2 from the germline V gene are SGHTA and FQGNSA. V was pared by 1 base and J by 0 bases, with 11 bases between. The length of the CDR3 is 16 residues. The CDR3 here is CASSLGLARSTDTQYF. For the CDR3, the DNA is TGTGCCAGCAGCTTAGGTCTAGCGCGCAGCACAGATACGCAGTATTTT. Together with reference TRBV7-2 and TRBJ2-3, the CDR3 gives the full variable domain: GAGVSQSPSNKVTEKGKDVELRCDPISGHTALYWYRQSLGQGLEFLIYFQGNSAPDKSGLPSDRFSAERTGGSVSTLTIQRTQQEDSAVYLCASSLGLARSTDTQYFGPGTRLTVL.

This chain joins TRBV6-2 or TRBV6-3 and TRBJ1-5; D is possibly TRBD1 (6 bases). V lost 5 bases and J 0 bases, leaving 11 bases between the germline ends. From germline, CDR1 is MNHEY and CDR2 SVGEGT. This CDR3 has 15 amino acids. The CDR3 loop reads CASSQKQGSNQPQHF. CDR3 DNA sequence: TGTGCCAGCAGTCAAAAACAGGGTAGCAATCAGCCCCAGCATTTT.

The gene calls are TRBV25-1 and TRBJ1-1; maybe TRBD1 (5 bases). The CDR3 is 17 amino acids. Germline CDR1 is MGHDK and CDR2 is SYGVNS. V lost 1 base to trimming and J lost 6 bases, with 21 bases between them. The CDR3 loop reads CASSEFKVGGGVSEAFF. The CDR3 DNA sequence: TGTGCCAGCAGTGAATTTAAGGTTGGGGGAGGGGTATCTGAAGCTTTCTTT.

This clone has just one count. The J gene is TRBJ1-1, the V gene TRBV12-3 or TRBV12-4; D remains ambiguous. The V end lost 7 bases, the J end lost 7 bases, and 13 bases lay between the germline ends. This CDR3 has 12 residues. CDR3 in amino acids: CASKRQADEAFF. Here the CDR3 DNA reads TGTGCCAGCAAACGGCAGGCCGATGAAGCTTTCTTT.

The chain employs TRBV2 and TRBJ2-2; D is unclear. CDR3 length equals 15 residues. Looked up from germline, CDR1 is SNHLY and CDR2 is FYNNEI. V was shortened by 7 bases and J by 0 bases, with 12 bases between the two germline ends. CDR3 region: CASILGVANTGELFF. In nucleotides, the CDR3 is TGTGCCAGCATTCTTGGGGTTGCGAACACCGGGGAGCTGTTTTTT.

The chain carries TRBV4-3 and TRBJ2-7; TRBD1 agrees at 9 bases. The J segment lost 3 bases and the V segment lost 2 bases, leaving 8 bases of the junction unmatched. Germline lookup yields CDR1 LGHNA and CDR2 YSLEER. The length of the CDR3 is 16 residues. The CDR3: CASSQSRTGVGYEQYF. In DNA form, the CDR3 reads TGCGCCAGCAGCCAATCTAGGACAGGGGTGGGCTACGAGCAGTACTTC.

V gene TRBV15 combines with J gene TRBJ2-3; 8 bases agree with TRBD1. Germline lookup yields CDR1 LNHNV and CDR2 YYDKDF (reference sequence). Trimming at V came to 4 bases and at J to 5 bases, leaving 5 bases not matched to a gene. The CDR3 runs 14 residues. Here the CDR3 reads CATSTRQGRDTQYF. CDR3 sequence (DNA): TGTGCCACCAGCACCCGACAGGGGAGAGATACGCAGTATTTT.